This TCR beta chain is from a study of post-analysis software for immune sequencing data. TCR beta cDNA libraries had unique molecular identifiers. TCRdb re-called the PCR reads through MiXCR, storing one row per CDR3 protein. The sample has more than 500,000 distinct CDR3 sequences; 34% are singletons. This clonotype was seen more than once but under ten times. Its antigen is unknown. Study results and limitations: The normalized Chao1 diversity of multiple sclerosis patients was significantly lower than that of controls. The F measure placed samples prepared in the same batch into strongly shared clusters.

Material for sequencing was blood. The TCR comes from a girl aged 2-17 years with multiple sclerosis.

DNA for the CDR3: TGTGCCAGCAGCTTAGGGAGTGCGGTCGGACAGGACTATGGCTACACCTTC. Protein product: CASSLGSAVGQDYGYTF. This sequence joins TRBV11-2 and TRBJ1-2; 7 bases fit TRBD1. The CDR3 covers 17 residues. The germline CDR1 and CDR2 sequences are SGHAT and FQNNGV. After removal of 1 base from V and 3 bases from J, the junction contained 11 bases not matched to a gene.